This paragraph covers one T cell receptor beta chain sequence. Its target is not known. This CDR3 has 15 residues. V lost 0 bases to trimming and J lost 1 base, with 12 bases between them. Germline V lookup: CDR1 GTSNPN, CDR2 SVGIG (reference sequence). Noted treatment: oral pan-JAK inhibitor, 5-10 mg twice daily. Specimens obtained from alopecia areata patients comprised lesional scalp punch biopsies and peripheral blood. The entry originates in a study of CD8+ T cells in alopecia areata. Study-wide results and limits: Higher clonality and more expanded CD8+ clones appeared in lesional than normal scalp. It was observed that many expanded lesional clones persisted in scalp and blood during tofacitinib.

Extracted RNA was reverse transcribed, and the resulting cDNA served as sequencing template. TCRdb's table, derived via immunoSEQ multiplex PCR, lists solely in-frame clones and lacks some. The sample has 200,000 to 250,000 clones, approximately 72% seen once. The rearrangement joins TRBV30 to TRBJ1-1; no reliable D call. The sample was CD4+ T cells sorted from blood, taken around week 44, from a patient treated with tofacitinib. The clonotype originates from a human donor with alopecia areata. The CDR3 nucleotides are TGTGCCTGGAGTGTAGAAGGGTGGGGGAACACTGAAGCTTTCTTT. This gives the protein CAWSVEGWGNTEAFF.